One and the same sample provided the 17 T cell receptor beta chains below, sequenced in a study of blood T cell repertoires in COVID-19. TCRdb's copy holds only in-frame clones and misses some; the assay was immunoSEQ multiplex PCR. The sample comprises roughly 130,000 clones, around 83% of which are singletons, and 8.9% rests with the top ten. The material sequenced was peripheral blood. The receptors here all came from a man younger than 40 with COVID-19, enrolled during active disease.

Notes on this clone: One end of the junction does not line up with germline, which may come from a read error. The chain combines TRBV28 with TRBJ1-1; 9 bases match TRBD1. CDR3 size: 13 residues. Germline CDR1 reads MDHEN; CDR2 reads SYDVKM. The CDR3: CASSFRDRVSTLF. Written as DNA, the CDR3 is TGTGCCAGCAGTTTCCGGGACAGGGTCTCGACTCTCTTT.

Only a few counts were recorded for this clone. V gene TRBV11-2 combines with J gene TRBJ2-1; 11 bases line up with TRBD2. V shed 1 base and J 6 bases; nucleotides not matched to a gene: 2. CDR3 size: 15 residues. CDR1 SGHAT and CDR2 FQNNGV come from the germline V gene. CDR3 nucleotides: TGTGCCAGCAGCTTAGTTAGCGGGAGGGCCAATGAGCAGTTCTTC. This encodes CASSLVSGRANEQFF.

The rearrangement links TRBV29-1 to TRBJ1-2; 7 bases are shared with TRBD1. CDR3 length equals 13 residues. J gave up 8 bases and V 4 bases, and 10 bases lay outside the gene matches. Germline V CDR1 and CDR2: SQVTM, ANQGSEA. Here the CDR3 reads CSVVTGDTWGYTF. The CDR3 DNA reads TGCAGCGTTGTCACAGGGGACACTTGGGGCTACACCTTC.

In its sample, this clone was seen a few times. This chain joins TRBV7-8 and TRBJ1-1, with 9 bases matching TRBD1. Germline trimming cut 5 bases from V and 5 bases from J; bases unmatched to any gene: 6. CDR1 is SGHVS and CDR2 is FQNEAQ in the germline V gene. The CDR3 has 14 residues. CDR3 residues: CASSASTGGTEAFF. The CDR3 nucleotides are TGTGCCAGCAGCGCCTCGACAGGGGGTACTGAAGCTTTCTTT.

The chain couples TRBV3-1 (or the pseudogene TRBV3-2) to TRBJ2-4; 7 bases line up with TRBD2. The CDR3 is 15 residues long. Germline loops: CDR1 LGHDT, CDR2 YNNKEL (reference sequence). Trimming removed 4 bases from V and 5 bases from J; junction bases left unmatched: 8. The CDR3: CASSPLGGGENIQYF. CDR3 in DNA: TGTGCCAGCAGCCCTCTGGGGGGGGGAGAAAACATTCAGTACTTC.

The CDR3 region has the DNA TGCAGCGTTGAAGGGGGACAGGGGGACGAGCAGTACTTC. Translation gives CSVEGGQGDEQYF. The rearrangement links TRBV29-1 to TRBJ2-7, with 11 positions matching TRBD1. This CDR3 has 13 amino acids. The J segment lost 5 bases and the V segment lost 1 base, leaving 1 base of the junction unmatched. Germline loops: CDR1 SQVTM, CDR2 ANQGSEA.

This clone is labeled medium-sized. J is TRBJ2-3 and V is TRBV4-2, with D tentatively TRBD2 (6 bases). Germline V gene data show CDR1 as LGHNA and CDR2 as YNFKEQ. With 4 bases removed from V and 2 bases from J, the gap between germline ends came to 13 bases. The CDR3 loop spans 15 amino acids. DNA for the CDR3: TGTGCCAGCAGCCTCCGGGACTCAGACACAGATACGCAGTATTTT. Protein: CASSLRDSDTDTQYF.

The genes are TRBV4-1 and TRBJ2-1; 7 nucleotides match TRBD2. This CDR3 region has 15 residues. V dropped 1 base and J dropped 4; count of bases not matched to a gene: 4. CDR1 is MGHRA and CDR2 is YSYEKL in the germline V gene. For the CDR3, the DNA is TGCGCCAGCAGCCAAGGTTCTAGCGGATACAATGAGCAGTTCTTC. The encoded protein is CASSQGSSGYNEQFF.

The chain uses TRBV10-3 and TRBJ2-5; D may be TRBD2 (6 bases). Germline CDR1 reads ENHRY; CDR2 reads SYGVKD. The ends were cut back, 2 bases at V and 0 bases at J, with 7 bases in the middle. The CDR3 runs 14 residues. This CDR3 is CAISEAGNQETQYF. CDR3 nucleotides: TGTGCCATCAGTGAGGCGGGGAACCAAGAGACCCAGTACTTC.

V and J are TRBV28 and TRBJ2-3, with D perhaps TRBD2 (5 bases). CDR1 MDHEN and CDR2 SYDVKM come from the germline V gene. The germline V and J ends were trimmed by 3 bases and 2 bases, with 9 bases remaining between them. The CDR3 contains 14 residues. In DNA, the CDR3 is TGTGCCAGCAGTTTGAGCGGAGCCACAGATACGCAGTATTTT. Translation gives CASSLSGATDTQYF.

This clone has a handful of counts. This rearrangement joins TRBV6-5 to TRBJ1-2; D is perhaps TRBD1 (5 bases). The germline CDR1 and CDR2 sequences are MNHEY and SVGAGI. This CDR3 is built from 12 residues. The germline V and J ends were trimmed by 7 bases and 0 bases, with 6 bases remaining between them. CDR3: CASTTANYGYTF. As DNA, the CDR3 is TGTGCCAGCACGACAGCTAACTATGGCTACACCTTC.

J is TRBJ2-3 and V is TRBV28; tentatively, D is TRBD2 (6 bases). Per the germline V gene, CDR1 is MDHEN and CDR2 is SYDVKM. V was cut by 6 bases and J by 6 bases, with 16 bases left in between. The CDR3 loop spans 14 amino acids. CDR3 sequence reads: CASRMGAAGDTQYF. In DNA, the CDR3 is TGTGCCAGCAGAATGGGAGCCGCGGGGGATACGCAGTATTTT.

This sequence joins TRBV11-2 and TRBJ2-7; 7 positions agree with TRBD2. Per the germline V gene, CDR1 is SGHAT and CDR2 is FQNNGV. The CDR3 extends over 12 amino acids. With V trimmed by 7 bases and J by 9 bases, 9 bases remained unmatched. The CDR3 DNA is TGTGCCAGCATGGGAGGGGACCCTCGGCAGTACTTC. It specifies CASMGGDPRQYF.

The rearrangement joins TRBV14 to TRBJ2-3; D perhaps matches TRBD2 (6 bases). Between the trimmed V and J ends, which lost 4 bases and 2 bases, there was a span of 16 bases. This CDR3 contains 16 residues. Germline V lookup: CDR1 SGHDN, CDR2 FVKESK. The chain's CDR3 is CASSPSSGRYTDTQYF. The CDR3 nucleotides read TGTGCCAGCAGCCCCAGCTCGGGGAGGTACACAGATACGCAGTATTTT.

The chain employs TRBV5-1 and TRBJ2-3, with a tentative D call TRBD2 (6 bases). Trimming cost V 0 bases and J 2 bases, with 16 bases left between them. The CDR3 extends over 17 amino acids. CDR1 and CDR2 (germline): SGHRS, YFSETQ. The CDR3, as DNA: TGCGCCAGCAGCTTGGTTCCACCGGGGGACCACACAGATACGCAGTATTTT. Translation: CASSLVPPGDHTDTQYF.

This rearrangement joins TRBV2 to TRBJ2-1; 7 bases agree with TRBD2. The CDR3 sequence is 15 residues long. The V gene end was trimmed by 2 bases and the J gene end by 5 bases; junction bases not matched to a gene: 6. Germline V gives CDR1 SNHLY, CDR2 FYNNEI. CDR3 amino acids: CASSESAGVNNEQFF. The CDR3 region has the DNA TGTGCCAGCAGTGAAAGTGCGGGAGTCAACAATGAGCAGTTCTTC.

The CDR3 nucleotides read TGCGCCAGCAGTGTTGGGAGTGTGAACTACAATGAGCAGTTCTTC. It codes for CASSVGSVNYNEQFF. The chain uses TRBV4-1 and TRBJ2-1, with D maybe TRBD2 (5 bases). The germline CDR1 and CDR2 sequences are MGHRA and YSYEKL. V shed 6 bases and J shed 3 bases, with 15 bases lying between them. This CDR3 has 15 amino acids.